A single sample is the source of the 7 T cell receptor beta chains below, sequenced in a study of CD8 T cells in ankylosing spondylitis. TCRdb analysed the 5' RACE reads with MiXCR anew, one entry per CDR3 protein. The sample comprises some 250,000 distinct CDR3 sequences, around 25% of which are singletons, and less than 0.75% rests with the top ten. Input material: blood, either unsorted or a sorted T cell fraction (not recorded which). These TCRs come from a male donor with ankylosing spondylitis or in good health (not recorded which).

In its sample, this clonotype was seen a few times. The rearrangement joins TRBV12-3 or TRBV12-4 to TRBJ2-3; no clear D. V was cut by 11 bases and J by 6 bases, with 15 bases left in between. This CDR3 region has 12 residues. The CDR3: CAAAAGSDTQYF. Written as DNA, the CDR3 is TGTGCCGCGGCTGCCGGGTCGGATACGCAGTATTTT.

V is TRBV12-3 or TRBV12-4 and J is TRBJ2-1; no reliable D call. The ends were cut back, 7 bases at V and 3 bases at J, with 4 bases in the middle. The CDR3 sequence is 11 residues long. CDR3 loop: CASTFYNEQFF. In nucleotides, the CDR3 is TGTGCCAGCACCTTCTACAATGAGCAGTTCTTC.

This clonotype has at least ten counts. The CDR3 region has the DNA TGTGCCAGCAGTTTAAGGGACACTAACACCGGGGAGCTGTTTTTT. Translation gives CASSLRDTNTGELFF. The V call is TRBV7-8, the J call TRBJ2-2, with D perhaps TRBD1 (6 bases). Germline assignment: CDR1 SGHVS and CDR2 FQNEAQ. The CDR3 covers 15 residues. Trimming shortened V by 6 bases and J by 2 bases, and 13 bases separated the two germline ends. Using reference TRBV7-8 and TRBJ2-2 for the parts outside the CDR3, the full variable domain is GAGVSQSPRYKVAKRGQDVALRCDPISGHVSLFWYQQALGQGPEFLTYFQNEAQLDKSGLPSDRFFAERPEGSVSTLKIQRTQQEDSAVYLCASSLRDTNTGELFFGEGSRLTVL.

This clonotype was recorded many times. The chain recombines TRBV10-3 with TRBJ2-1; 7 bases are shared with TRBD1. The ends lost 6 bases at V and 0 bases at J; junction bases unmatched: 2. CDR1 is ENHRY and CDR2 is SYGVKD in the germline V gene. The CDR3 has 14 residues. The CDR3 DNA reads TGTGCCATCAGCGGGACAGTCTCCTACAATGAGCAGTTCTTC. Its protein product is CAISGTVSYNEQFF.

This clonotype was seen repeatedly, ten times or more. V is TRBV20-1 and J is TRBJ2-7; perhaps D is TRBD1 or TRBD2 (5 bases each). Trimming stripped 5 bases from V and 4 bases from J, with 18 bases between. Germline lookup yields CDR1 DFQATT and CDR2 SNEGSKA (reference sequence). The CDR3 covers 14 residues. DNA for the CDR3: TGCAGTGCTCACGAGGGGCAGGGTGGTTACGAGCAGTACTTC. Protein sequence: CSAHEGQGGYEQYF.

The genes are TRBV6-4 and TRBJ2-1; 8 bases map to TRBD2. The ends lost 5 bases at V and 8 bases at J; junction bases unmatched: 11. Germline V lookup: CDR1 MRHNA, CDR2 SNTAGT. The CDR3 loop spans 15 amino acids. The CDR3 nucleotides are TGTGCCAGCAGTCCCCTGGGACTAGGTTTCGATGAGCAGTTCTTC. Translation gives CASSPLGLGFDEQFF.

This clonotype has just a few counts. The rearrangement uses TRBV20-1 and TRBJ2-7; D unresolved. Germline values: CDR1 DFQATT, CDR2 SNEGSKA (reference sequence). Trimming removed 0 bases at V and 3 bases at J, with 15 bases between. The CDR3 totals 15 residues. The DNA of the CDR3 is TGCAGTGCTAGAGAAATCCTAAAAGGAGACTACGAGCAGTACTTC. Amino acid sequence: CSAREILKGDYEQYF.